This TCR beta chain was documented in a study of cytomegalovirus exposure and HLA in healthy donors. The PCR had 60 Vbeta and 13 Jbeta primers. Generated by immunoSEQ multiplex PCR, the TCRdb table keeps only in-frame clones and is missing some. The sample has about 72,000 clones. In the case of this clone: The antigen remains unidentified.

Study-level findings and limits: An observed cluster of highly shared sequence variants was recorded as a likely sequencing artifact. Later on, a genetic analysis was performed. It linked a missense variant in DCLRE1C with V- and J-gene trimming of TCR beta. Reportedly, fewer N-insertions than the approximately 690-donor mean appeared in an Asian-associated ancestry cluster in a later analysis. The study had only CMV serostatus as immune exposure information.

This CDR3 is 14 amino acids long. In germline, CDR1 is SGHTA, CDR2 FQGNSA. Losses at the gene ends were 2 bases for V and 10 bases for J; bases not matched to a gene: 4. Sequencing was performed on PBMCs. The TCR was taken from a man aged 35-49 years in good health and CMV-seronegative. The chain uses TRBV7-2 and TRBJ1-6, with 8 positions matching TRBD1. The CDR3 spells CASSLQGAGSPLHF. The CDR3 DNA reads TGTGCCAGCAGCTTACAGGGGGCTGGGTCACCCCTCCACTTT. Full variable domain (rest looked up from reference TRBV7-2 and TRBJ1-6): GAGVSQSPSNKVTEKGKDVELRCDPISGHTALYWYRQSLGQGLEFLIYFQGNSAPDKSGLPSDRFSAERTGGSVSTLTIQRTQQEDSAVYLCASSLQGAGSPLHFGNGTRLTVT.